This TCR beta chain was retrieved from a study of long-term antiretroviral therapy in people with HIV. Notes on the study in general: Clones showing expansion before ART dominated the repertoire at all time points. Control repertoires displayed wider CDR3 length ranges than the HIV repertoires.

A word on this clone: No antigen is known for it.

Assay version v3.0 of immunoSEQ was used, and it was run at survey level. Sequencing aimed at 40,000-50,000 T-cell genomes per sample. The data were produced by immunoSEQ multiplex PCR, yet TCRdb's version contains in-frame clones alone and is incomplete. The sample holds fewer than 30,000 clones, about four fifths seen once. Losses at the gene ends were 1 base for V and 8 bases for J; bases not matched to a gene: 9. The CDR3 runs to 16 residues. Per germline, CDR1 SEHNR and CDR2 FQNEAQ (reference sequence). This rearrangement joins TRBV7-9 to TRBJ2-1; 9 nucleotides align to TRBD2. Sequencing used unsorted PBMCs, obtained 0.7 years before starting antiretroviral therapy. This sequence was found in a man aged 25 to 40 with HIV. The CDR3 here is CASSLEWASGVYEQFF. The CDR3, as DNA: TGTGCCAGCAGCTTAGAGTGGGCTAGCGGGGTTTATGAGCAGTTCTTC.